What follows describes a single T cell receptor (beta chain). Antigen specificity is unknown. This specimen comes from a study of cytomegalovirus exposure and HLA in healthy donors. Study-wide background: Clustering assigned roughly 81% of the approximately 400 genotyped donors to the Caucasian-associated ancestry cluster. Notes on the study in general: For most subjects, TCR beta sequences were reported to predict HLA-A and HLA-B alleles with accuracy.

The PCR contained 60 Vbeta and 13 Jbeta primers. Repertoires were generated with immunoSEQ multiplex PCR, while TCRdb's copy carries only in-frame clones and drops some. This sample has some 190,000 clones, with over 80% found just once. These donors counted as nominally healthy when sampled, but unrecorded immune exposures were likely. The germline gives CDR1 LGHNA, CDR2 YNFKEQ. This CDR3 comprises 12 residues. Trimming cost V 5 bases and J 6 bases, with 9 bases left between them. V usage is TRBV4-2 and J usage is TRBJ2-3, with D maybe TRBD1 (6 bases). This receptor was identified in a man aged 40-49 years in good health and CMV-seronegative. Sequencing used PBMCs. CDR3: CASSERGDTQYF. The CDR3 nucleotides read TGTGCCAGCAGCGAAAGGGGGGATACGCAGTATTTT.